Sequencing of this T cell receptor (beta chain) was carried out in a study of shared clonotypes between healthy human individuals. Turning to the study itself: The plates for each donor numbered three CD4 naive, three CD4 memory, two CD8 naive and one CD8 memory. General study results and limits: Lower generation probabilities were found for non-shared clonotypes than for those shared by all four donors. Sequencing depth was expected to influence donor clonotype sharing.

About this clone: Its antigen is unidentified.

The V gene end was trimmed by 2 bases and the J gene end by 8 bases; junction bases not matched to a gene: 8. This CDR3 is 14 amino acids long. Germline V lookup: CDR1 LNHDA, CDR2 SQIVND (reference sequence). Terminally differentiated effector memory CD45RA+ cells were excluded by CCR7 positive selection of CD45RO-negative cells. Each subset's genomic DNA was split evenly across several immunoSEQ plates. Generated by immunoSEQ multiplex PCR, the TCRdb table keeps only in-frame clones and is missing some. The sample yields some 580,000 clones, roughly 98% seen once. The V and J genes are TRBV19 and TRBJ1-1; the match to TRBD1 covers 7 bases. The receptor was isolated from a young man in good health. The sample comprised naive CD8+ T cells sorted from blood. The CDR3 bases are TGTGCCAGTAGTATAACCGGACAGGCGGGAGAAGCTTTCTTT. Protein product: CASSITGQAGEAFF.